Following are 22 T cell receptor beta chains from one sample sequenced in a study of shared clonotypes between healthy human individuals. TCRdb keeps only in-frame clones here, not all; method: immunoSEQ multiplex PCR. Found here are hundreds of thousands of clones, around 73% of them singletons; the top ten hold about 1.8%. Sequencing input: memory CD4+ T cells sorted from blood. Subset noted: CD45RA-negative fraction. These receptors came from a woman in her twenties or thirties in good health.

This sequence joins TRBV19 and TRBJ2-3; D may match TRBD1 or TRBD2 (5 bases each). The CDR3 length is 14 residues. Trimming removed 6 bases from V and 4 bases from J, with 14 bases in between. Germline values: CDR1 LNHDA, CDR2 SQIVND (reference sequence). CDR3 sequence reads: CASRARDPSDTQYF. The CDR3 DNA reads TGTGCCAGTAGGGCCCGGGACCCATCAGATACGCAGTATTTT.

J is TRBJ2-3 and V is TRBV28, with D unclear. CDR1 MDHEN and CDR2 SYDVKM come from the germline V gene. The CDR3 is made up of 11 amino acids. V lost 6 bases and J lost 7, with 8 bases in between. For the CDR3, the DNA is TGTGCCAGCAGAAACGATTATACGCAGTATTTT. This codes for CASRNDYTQYF.

Of note for this clone: Being one base from a much bigger clone, this may be a read error. This rearrangement joins TRBV11-3 to TRBJ2-5; unclear D gene. This CDR3 contains 11 residues. CDR1 is SGHNT, CDR2 YENEEA, per germline. Between the trimmed V and J ends, which lost 3 bases and 4 bases, there was a span of 3 bases. The CDR3 nucleotides read TGTGCCAGCAGCTTGGGAGAGACCCAGTACTTC. Residues: CASSLGETQYF.

This clone was detected many times. J is TRBJ2-2 and V is TRBV4-2; a weak D match, TRBD2 (6 bases). The CDR3 length is 12 residues. The V end lost 7 bases, the J end lost 6 bases, and 9 bases lay between the germline ends. Per the germline V gene, CDR1 is LGHNA and CDR2 is YNFKEQ. The CDR3 sequence: CASTRDSGELFF. CDR3 DNA: TGTGCCAGCACCCGGGACTCCGGGGAGCTGTTTTTT.

This clone was picked up a small number of times. This specimen includes other DNA sequences encoding the same CDR3. V and J are TRBV5-1 and TRBJ2-7; TRBD2 might be the D (6 bases). This CDR3 has 14 residues. CDR1 is SGHRS and CDR2 is YFSETQ in the germline V gene. V was clipped by 0 bases and J by 0 bases, with 7 bases between them. For the CDR3, the DNA is TGCGCCAGCAGCTTGGGCGGGGACTCCTACGAGCAGTACTTC. This sequence encodes CASSLGGDSYEQYF.

Concerning this clone: Other DNA sequences in this sample translate to the same CDR3. The chain links TRBV28 to TRBJ1-5; tentative D call: TRBD1 (6 bases). The length of the CDR3 is 15 residues. From germline, CDR1 is MDHEN and CDR2 SYDVKM. V lost 3 bases and J lost 4, with 13 bases in between. CDR3 coding DNA: TGTGCCAGCAGTTTGGCGGGGGCTCGGAATCAGCCCCAGCATTTT. It encodes CASSLAGARNQPQHF.

This clone occurred a few times. Other nucleotide sequences from this sample produce the same CDR3. V and J are TRBV11-2 and TRBJ1-5; D unresolved. The ends were cut back, 1 base at V and 4 bases at J, with 5 bases in the middle. The CDR3 length is 13 residues. The germline CDR1 and CDR2 sequences are SGHAT and FQNNGV. DNA for the CDR3: TGTGCCAGCAGCTTAGGTCCGAATCAGCCCCAGCATTTT. This encodes CASSLGPNQPQHF.

J is TRBJ1-2 and V is TRBV6-5, with D perhaps matching TRBD1 (6 bases). Germline V gives CDR1 MNHEY, CDR2 SVGAGI. This CDR3 contains 13 residues. V lost 3 bases, J lost 4 bases, and 9 bases lay in between. The CDR3 DNA is TGTGCCAGCAGTTATGAGGGGGGCTATGGCTACACCTTC. Translated, it gives CASSYEGGYGYTF.

This chain joins TRBV5-1 and TRBJ2-7; D uncertain. V dropped 0 bases and J dropped 6 bases, with 10 bases sitting between them. Germline-derived CDR1 and CDR2 are SGHRS and YFSETQ. The CDR3 totals 13 residues. CDR3 protein: CASSLANTAEQYF. The CDR3 DNA reads TGCGCCAGCAGCTTGGCGAATACCGCCGAGCAGTACTTC.

The chain combines TRBV5-1 with TRBJ2-2, with 7 bases lining up with TRBD2. Germline CDR1 SGHRS, CDR2 YFSETQ. The CDR3 consists of 16 residues. V dropped 0 bases and J dropped 1; count of bases not matched to a gene: 3. The CDR3 loop is CASSLVTGGNTGELFF. CDR3 in DNA: TGCGCCAGCAGCTTGGTTACGGGAGGGAACACCGGGGAGCTGTTTTTT. Drawing the rest from reference TRBV5-1 and TRBJ2-2, the complete variable domain is KAGVTQTPRYLIKTRGQQVTLSCSPISGHRSVSWYQQTPGQGLQFLFEYFSETQRNKGNFPGRFSGRQFSNSRSEMNVSTLELGDSALYLCASSLVTGGNTGELFFGEGSRLTVL.

The chain joins TRBV27 to TRBJ1-2, with 10 nucleotides matching TRBD1. J was trimmed by 7 bases and V by 5 bases; bases with no gene match: 7. CDR1 and CDR2 from the germline V gene are MNHEY and SMNVEV (reference sequence). The CDR3 has 14 residues. The CDR3 sequence: CASSPGTGESGYTF. The CDR3 region has the DNA TGTGCCAGCAGTCCCGGGACAGGGGAGAGTGGCTACACCTTC.

The chain is built from TRBV7-9 and TRBJ2-3; D gene ambiguous. The germline gives CDR1 SEHNR, CDR2 FQNEAQ (reference sequence). The CDR3 contains 15 residues. The V and J ends lost 7 bases and 2 bases respectively, with 16 bases between them. The CDR3 loop reads CASTSGGYNTDTQYF. In DNA, the CDR3 is TGTGCCAGCACCTCCGGCGGATATAACACAGATACGCAGTATTTT.

The rearrangement joins TRBV19 to TRBJ1-1; possibly TRBD1 for D (5 bases). Trimming shortened V by 1 base and J by 6 bases, and 6 bases separated the two germline ends. CDR1 and CDR2 from the germline V gene are LNHDA and SQIVND (reference sequence). The length of the CDR3 is 12 residues. CDR3 region: CASSIGGAEAFF. DNA for the CDR3: TGTGCCAGTAGTATAGGGGGCGCTGAAGCTTTCTTT.

The rearrangement uses TRBV5-8 and TRBJ2-7; D may match TRBD1 or TRBD2 (5 bases each). CDR3 length: 14 residues. Germline-derived CDR1 and CDR2 are SGHTS and YDEGEE. The ends were cut back, 0 bases at V and 4 bases at J, with 11 bases in the middle. The CDR3 here is CASSLGQWGYEQYF. CDR3 sequence (DNA): TGTGCCAGCAGCTTGGGACAGTGGGGGTACGAGCAGTACTTC.

This clone was picked up many times. The rearrangement uses TRBV11-2 and TRBJ2-7, with unresolved D. The V end was cut by 1 base, the J end by 12 bases, with 16 bases between. The CDR3 runs to 13 residues. Germline V gene lookup returns CDR1 SGHAT and CDR2 FQNNGV. CDR3 residues: CASSLGHSAWRYF. CDR3 nucleotide sequence: TGTGCCAGCAGCTTAGGTCACTCGGCCTGGCGGTACTTC.

This chain links TRBV7-9 with TRBJ2-1; 9 positions match TRBD2. The germline gives CDR1 SEHNR, CDR2 FQNEAQ (reference sequence). The CDR3 contains 14 residues. Trimming removed 1 base from V and 6 bases from J; junction bases left unmatched: 1. CDR3 amino acids: CASSLDSGSNEQFF. The DNA of the CDR3 is TGTGCCAGCAGCTTAGATAGCGGGAGCAATGAGCAGTTCTTC.

The V and J genes are TRBV19 and TRBJ2-7; possibly TRBD2 for D (5 bases). V shed 3 bases and J shed 2 bases, with 14 bases lying between them. CDR3 length: 15 residues. Germline assignment: CDR1 LNHDA and CDR2 SQIVND (reference sequence). CDR3 nucleotide sequence: TGTGCCAGTAGTATTGGGCCAGAGGGAACCTACGAGCAGTACTTC. It encodes CASSIGPEGTYEQYF.

The chain recombines TRBV5-1 with TRBJ2-3, with D possibly matching TRBD2 (5 bases). In germline, CDR1 is SGHRS, CDR2 YFSETQ. This CDR3 region has 14 residues. Trimming took off 0 bases at V and 5 bases at J, with 10 bases between the two ends. CDR3 sequence: CASSLERPEDTQYF. CDR3 sequence (DNA): TGCGCCAGCAGCTTGGAGCGGCCTGAAGATACGCAGTATTTT.

This sequence joins TRBV5-1 and TRBJ1-1; D perhaps matches TRBD1 (6 bases). The CDR3 totals 14 residues. Germline V lookup: CDR1 SGHRS, CDR2 YFSETQ. Trimming shortened V by 3 bases and J by 0 bases, and 9 bases separated the two germline ends. The CDR3 DNA reads TGCGCCAGCAGCTGGGACAAATTGAACACTGAAGCTTTCTTT. Protein: CASSWDKLNTEAFF.

This chain joins TRBV27 and TRBJ1-1; possibly TRBD1 for D (5 bases). The CDR3 has 15 amino acids. Trimming removed 2 bases from V and 0 bases from J, with 10 bases in between. CDR1 is MNHEY, CDR2 SMNVEV, per germline (reference sequence). CDR3 region: CASSLQGPMNTEAFF. As DNA, the CDR3 is TGTGCCAGCAGTTTACAGGGCCCCATGAACACTGAAGCTTTCTTT.

This clone was seen only once. This CDR3 is also generated by other DNA sequences in the sample. The chain couples TRBV7-7 to TRBJ2-1; D is perhaps TRBD2 (7 bases). Germline CDR1 is SSHAT and CDR2 is FNYEAQ (reference sequence). The CDR3 contains 14 residues. Trimming cost V 0 bases and J 7 bases, with 10 bases left between them. Here the CDR3 DNA reads TGTGCCAGCAGCTTAGCGGGAGGGGGGAATGAGCAGTTCTTC. Translating gives CASSLAGGGNEQFF.

J is TRBJ2-1 and V is TRBV21-1; TRBD2 is the table's D call, not checked against the DNA. TRBV21-1 is classified as a pseudogene. This CDR3 is built from 14 residues. CDR3 bases: TGTGCCGGCTTTAGGCGGGAGATAGTCAATGAGCAGTTCTTC. This encodes CAGFRREIVNEQFF.